What follows are 14 T cell receptor beta chains derived from one specimen sequenced in a study of blood T cell repertoires in COVID-19. Clones were sequenced by immunoSEQ multiplex PCR, and TCRdb holds only the in-frame ones, with some missing. The table records roughly 130,000 clones, roughly 80% of them present only once. The sample was peripheral blood. These receptors came from a woman in her forties or fifties with acute or convalescent COVID-19.

As DNA, the CDR3 is TGTGCCAGTAGACCCCCAGCGGGACAGGGGGCGAGGACCGGGGAGCTGTTTTTT. Amino acids: CASRPPAGQGARTGELFF. The chain is built from TRBV19 and TRBJ2-2, with 12 bases aligning to TRBD1. With V trimmed by 6 bases and J by 5 bases, 13 bases remained unmatched. CDR1 and CDR2 from the germline V gene are LNHDA and SQIVND (reference sequence). CDR3 length: 18 amino acids.

The chain has TRBV6-1 and TRBJ1-5; D is uncertain. Germline loops: CDR1 MNHNS, CDR2 SASEGT. V lost 7 bases and J 7 bases, leaving 23 bases between the germline ends. This CDR3 spans 16 amino acids. The CDR3 sequence: CASIEDQALNSQPQHF. The CDR3 region has the DNA TGTGCCAGCATTGAGGATCAGGCACTTAACAGCCAGCCCCAGCATTTT.

The gene calls are TRBV7-2 and TRBJ1-2, with 8 bases matching TRBD1. Trimming took 0 bases from V and 5 from J; bases not matched to a gene: 11. CDR1 and CDR2 (germline): SGHTA, FQGNSA. The CDR3 has 17 residues. Written as DNA, the CDR3 is TGTGCCAGCAGCTTAGCGAGCATCGGACAGGGACAATATGGCTACACCTTC. It specifies CASSLASIGQGQYGYTF.

V is TRBV5-1 and J is TRBJ2-3; 8 nucleotides agree with TRBD2. V lost 0 bases, J lost 2 bases, and 5 bases stayed unmatched. The CDR3 length is 16 residues. Germline values: CDR1 SGHRS, CDR2 YFSETQ. CDR3 protein: CASSLGSSGYTDTQYF. The CDR3 nucleotides are TGCGCCAGCAGCTTGGGCTCTAGCGGGTACACAGATACGCAGTATTTT. Filled out from reference TRBV5-1 and TRBJ2-3, the complete variable domain reads KAGVTQTPRYLIKTRGQQVTLSCSPISGHRSVSWYQQTPGQGLQFLFEYFSETQRNKGNFPGRFSGRQFSNSRSEMNVSTLELGDSALYLCASSLGSSGYTDTQYFGPGTRLTVL.

The rearrangement links TRBV7-2 to TRBJ1-2; 10 bases line up with TRBD1. Germline-derived CDR1 and CDR2 are SGHTA and FQGNSA. This CDR3 region has 15 residues. Trimming cost V 1 base and J 4 bases; bases outside gene matches: 3. The CDR3 is CASSLGGQGSYGYTF. CDR3 nucleotides: TGTGCCAGCAGCTTAGGGGGACAGGGGAGCTATGGCTACACCTTC.

The chain carries TRBV2 and TRBJ1-6; 8 bases line up with TRBD1. The germline V gene has CDR1 SNHLY and CDR2 FYNNEI. Germline trimming cut 3 bases from V and 10 bases from J; bases unmatched to any gene: 8. This CDR3 spans 15 amino acids. In DNA, the CDR3 is TGTGCCAGCAGTGATAGTGGGACAGGCTACTCACCCCTCCACTTT. Amino acid sequence: CASSDSGTGYSPLHF. Full variable domain (outside the CDR3, taken from reference TRBV2 and TRBJ1-6): EPEVTQTPSHQVTQMGQEVILRCVPISNHLYFYWYRQILGQKVEFLVSFYNNEISEKSEIFDDQFSVERPDGSNFTLKIRSTKLEDSAMYFCASSDSGTGYSPLHFGNGTRLTVT.

V usage is TRBV11-1 and J usage is TRBJ2-1, with a weak D call TRBD1 (5 bases). The germline V gene encodes CDR1 SGHAT and CDR2 FQDESV (reference sequence). The CDR3 is 12 amino acids. The V gene lost 8 bases and the J gene lost 4 bases, with 9 bases spanning the gap. This CDR3 is CASDDSYNEQFF. The CDR3 DNA reads as TGTGCCAGCGACGACAGTTACAATGAGCAGTTCTTC.

The chain is built from TRBV9 and TRBJ2-6, with D maybe TRBD2 (6 bases). The V and J ends lost 0 bases and 2 bases respectively, with 6 bases between them. Germline V gives CDR1 SGDLS, CDR2 YYNGEE. This CDR3 contains 15 residues. CDR3 protein: CASSVAGAGANVLTF. The CDR3 DNA follows: TGTGCCAGCAGCGTAGCGGGGGCTGGGGCCAACGTCCTGACTTTC.

The V and J genes are TRBV24-1 and TRBJ1-1; possible D gene TRBD1, 6 bases. The length of the CDR3 is 14 residues. V was cut by 4 bases and J by 0 bases, with 8 bases left in between. Germline-derived CDR1 and CDR2 are KGHDR and SFDVKD. Here the CDR3 reads CATSEGAMNTEAFF. The CDR3 nucleotides are TGTGCCACCAGTGAGGGGGCCATGAACACTGAAGCTTTCTTT.

The genes are TRBV14 and TRBJ1-2; D remains ambiguous. Germline V gene lookup returns CDR1 SGHDN and CDR2 FVKESK. The CDR3 consists of 12 residues. Between the trimmed V and J ends, which lost 0 bases and 3 bases, there was a span of 2 bases. The CDR3 DNA reads TGTGCCAGCAGCCAAGACGACTATGGCTACACCTTC. Translation gives CASSQDDYGYTF.

The chain has TRBV18 and TRBJ2-3, with no clear D. This CDR3 is 14 amino acids long. CDR1 is KGHSH and CDR2 is LQKENI in the germline V gene. V was shortened by 0 bases and J by 4 bases, with 8 bases between the two germline ends. CDR3 sequence: CASSPPSAADTQYF. In DNA, the CDR3 is TGTGCCAGCTCACCACCTTCGGCGGCAGATACGCAGTATTTT.

This chain's CDR3 is CASSPMRGQDYGYTF. The CDR3 DNA sequence: TGTGCCAGCTCACCAATGAGGGGGCAGGACTATGGCTACACCTTC. The rearrangement links TRBV18 to TRBJ1-2, with 7 bases identical to TRBD1. CDR3 length equals 15 residues. CDR1 KGHSH and CDR2 LQKENI come from the germline V gene. V lost 2 bases and J lost 3; bases outside the gene matches: 6.

The CDR3, as DNA: TGTGCCAGCAGCCTCGGGACTAGCTCCTTTACATCCTACAATGAGCAGTTCTTC. Protein sequence: CASSLGTSSFTSYNEQFF. The gene calls are TRBV3-1 (or the pseudogene TRBV3-2) and TRBJ2-1, with 9 positions matching TRBD2. The junction had 11 bases not matched to a gene; V was cut back by 4 bases and J by 1 base. Germline CDR1 and CDR2: LGHDT and YNNKEL (reference sequence). The CDR3 consists of 18 residues.

The chain has TRBV6-5 and TRBJ2-7, with 12 bases fitting TRBD2. CDR1 and CDR2 (germline): MNHEY, SVGAGI. Trimming at V came to 5 bases and at J to 6 bases, leaving 8 bases not matched to a gene. The CDR3 spans 15 residues. The CDR3 protein is CASSKLAGGRSEQYF. CDR3 DNA: TGTGCCAGCAGTAAACTAGCGGGGGGTCGATCCGAGCAGTACTTC.